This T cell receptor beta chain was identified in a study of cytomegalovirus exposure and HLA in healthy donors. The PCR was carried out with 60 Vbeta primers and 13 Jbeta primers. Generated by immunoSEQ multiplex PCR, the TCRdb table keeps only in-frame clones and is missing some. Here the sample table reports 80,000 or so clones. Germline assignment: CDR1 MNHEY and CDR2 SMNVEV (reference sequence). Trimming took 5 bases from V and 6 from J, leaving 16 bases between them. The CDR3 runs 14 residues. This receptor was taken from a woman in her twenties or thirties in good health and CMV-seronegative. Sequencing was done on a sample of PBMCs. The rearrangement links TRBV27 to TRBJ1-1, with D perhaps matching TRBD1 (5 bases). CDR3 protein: CASSPVGGAAEAFF. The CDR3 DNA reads TGTGCCAGCAGTCCCGTCGGAGGGGCGGCTGAAGCTTTCTTT.